The rows below give T cell receptor beta chains drawn from one sample of a study of technical replicates of blood from a handful of donors. The protocol was immunoSEQ multiplex PCR, while the TCRdb copy is restricted to in-frame clones and leaves out a portion. This sample has 78,000 or so clones, with roughly 91% found just once. The source material was T cells isolated from PBMCs. The origin of the receptors is a human donor in good health. Some clones in this sample may be carry-over from other donors' samples. The conserved cysteine and the conserved F or W are not part of the CDR3 here. Fields, in order: D gene, V gene, J gene, CDR3 protein. A D gene is named only where the DNA matches it firmly.

TRBD1	TRBV7-9	TRBJ2-2	ASRPRGTGTNTGELF
TRBD2	TRBV11-3	TRBJ2-3	ASSQAGGSTDTQY
.	TRBV2	TRBJ2-1	ASPSSAGSSYNEQF
.	TRBV6-4	TRBJ2-1	ASSAGNNEQF
.	TRBV6-1	TRBJ2-7	ASSGGLGAYEQY
TRBD1	TRBV19	TRBJ1-2	ASIPTGGQGLWGGRANYGYT
.	TRBV19	TRBJ2-7	ASSAGLSDEQY
TRBD2	TRBV7-8	TRBJ2-7	ASSLPGLAAYEQY
.	TRBV5-4	TRBJ2-7	ASSFFGSSYEQY
TRBD1	TRBV5-1	TRBJ2-2	ASSLGTGTSTGELF
.	TRBV7-6	TRBJ2-1	ASSFSRGSYNEQF
TRBD1	TRBV7-2	TRBJ1-2	ASSLATGNGGYT
.	TRBV6-4	TRBJ1-6	ASSDQKEPLH
.	TRBV28	TRBJ1-3	ASTTRVQGHSGNTIY
.	TRBV19	TRBJ1-1	ASIIREGITEAF
.	TRBV5-6	TRBJ1-6	ASSLTDLYNSPLH
TRBD1	TRBV7-9	TRBJ1-2	ASSPPTGGYYGYT
.	TRBV6-1	TRBJ2-5	ASSEGVGGETQY
.	TRBV5-1	TRBJ1-3	ASSNAGGFGNTIY
TRBD2	TRBV28	TRBJ2-7	ASSLKARDYYEQY
.	TRBV27	TRBJ2-7	ASSSFNSQDRPYEQY
.	TRBV19	TRBJ2-2	ASERVSGTGELF
TRBD1	TRBV19	TRBJ2-1	ASSVTGGSYNEQF
TRBD1	TRBV30	TRBJ1-6	AWGQGSSYNSPLH
.	TRBV2	TRBJ1-5	ASSDQGIGQPQH
.	TRBV9	TRBJ2-5	ASSARWGREQETQY
.	TRBV18	TRBJ2-2	ASSLTHISNTGELF
.	TRBV2	TRBJ2-5	ASRGPTSSGTQY
TRBD1	TRBV30	TRBJ1-1	AWSDAYRGKTEAF
.	TRBV28	TRBJ1-1	ASRPPGGGTEAF
.	TRBV5-8	TRBJ1-5	ASSLLLDSGAANYQPQH
.	TRBV18	TRBJ1-3	ASSPVATTIGNTIY
.	TRBV28	TRBJ2-5	ASSEETQY
TRBD1	TRBV13	TRBJ2-1	ASSLGQGHNEQF
.	TRBV4-1	TRBJ2-5	ASSQGQNQETQY
.	TRBV30	TRBJ1-6	AWSALRGGNSPLH
.	TRBV6-1	TRBJ1-5	ASSESGASNQPQH
TRBD2	TRBV11-2	TRBJ2-7	ASSSGRGYGGARSYEQY
TRBD1	TRBV28	TRBJ2-1	ASSSTGEGSGRGPYNEQF
TRBD1	TRBV19	TRBJ1-2	ASTTPGQTNYGYT
TRBD2	TRBV2	TRBJ2-1	ASREAGGPNNEQF
TRBD2	TRBV4-3	TRBJ2-7	ASSRLAGETYEQY
.	TRBV11-2	TRBJ2-3	ASSLDRGSTDTQY
.	TRBV6-5	TRBJ1-2	ASSYSLAVGTHGYT